This TCR beta chain originates from a study of CD8 T cells in ankylosing spondylitis. Germline values: CDR1 SGHRS, CDR2 YFSETQ. V was pared by 5 bases and J by 6 bases, with 21 bases between. The CDR3 contains 15 residues. Study findings and constraints: In ankylosing spondylitis blood, a motif of seven to nine highly homologous TCR beta variants appeared characteristic. Reportedly, disease-linked clones are significantly enriched in ankylosing spondylitis patients' matched synovial fluid.

The sample holds many counts of this clonotype. The antigen is not known. Each CDR3 protein is one row after TCRdb ran MiXCR on the 5' RACE reads. The table has about 130,000 distinct CDR3 sequences, 7% seen once. This TCR was sampled from a male donor with ankylosing spondylitis or in good health (not recorded which). This sequence joins TRBV5-1 and TRBJ2-7; D could derive from TRBD1 or TRBD2 (5 bases each). Specimen: blood, either unsorted or a sorted T cell fraction (not recorded which). The chain's CDR3 is CASSRSGTKRSEQYF. CDR3 coding DNA: TGCGCCAGCAGTCGATCCGGGACCAAGCGCTCCGAGCAGTACTTC.